This entry features one T cell receptor (beta chain) sequence. The antigen remains unidentified. This entry comes from a study of persistence of HIV-infected CD4 T cells. Study-level points and caveats: CMV- and Gag-responding cells had lower TCRbeta richness than CD3/CD28-responding cells. Degenerate expanded CDR3beta sequences were enriched among CMV- and Gag-responding cells.

Sequencing used immunoSEQ version 4 in survey mode. TCRdb's table, derived via immunoSEQ multiplex PCR, lists solely in-frame clones and lacks some. Here the sample spans under 40,000 clones, 70% being singletons. Overlapping HIV-1 Gag 15-mer peptides at 0.85 to 1 ug per peptide per mL were used. Sorting of responding CD4+ T cells relied on upregulated CD40 ligand together with CD69. Undetectable plasma HIV-1 RNA below 50 copies/mL lasted at least 4 years. CD8+ T cells were removed from PBMCs prior to stimulation. V was shortened by 0 bases and J by 2 bases, with 9 bases between the two germline ends. CDR1 is MRHNA and CDR2 is SNTAGT in the germline V gene. This CDR3 has 15 amino acids.

The rearrangement joins TRBV6-4 to TRBJ2-3; D remains ambiguous. This clonotype was sampled from an adult man with HIV who was CMV-seropositive. This material consisted of CD4+ T cells sorted from PBMCs after approximately 20-hour stimulation, taken from a patient who received antiretroviral therapy. In DNA, the CDR3 is TGTGCCAGCAGTGACTCGGGGATACACACAGATACGCAGTATTTT. Its protein product is CASSDSGIHTDTQYF.